This T cell receptor (beta chain) was profiled in a study of Graves' ophthalmopathy and Graves' hyperthyroidism. Hyperthyroidism was classified as stable if no ophthalmopathy occurred within 18 months of follow-up. Hyperthyroidism patients, aged 18 to 65, were newly diagnosed, under 2 months' duration. Clinical symptoms, serum thyroxine, TRAb, thyroid ultrasound and orbital computed tomography formed the basis of diagnosis. A volume of 10 ml of fresh peripheral blood supplied the PBMCs. This clonotype appeared many times. J was trimmed by 3 bases and V by 1 base; bases with no gene match: 7. Germline values: CDR1 SGDLS, CDR2 YYNGEE. The CDR3 consists of 16 residues. Amplification of TCR beta CDR3 regions used RNA transcripts. RT-PCR in the first round used HTBI primers; a second-round multiplex PCR followed. MiXCR, run by TCRdb on the multiplex PCR reads, gives a single entry per CDR3 protein. The table lists about 620,000 distinct CDR3 sequences, about 20% of them singletons.

This receptor was obtained from a woman aged 18-30 years with stable Graves' hyperthyroidism. Some clones in this sample may be carry-over from other donors' samples. Specimen: peripheral blood. V usage is TRBV9 and J usage is TRBJ1-3; 7 bases line up with TRBD1. The chain's CDR3 is CASSVPETGIGNTIYF. The CDR3, as DNA: TGTGCCAGCAGCGTACCCGAGACAGGGATTGGAAACACCATATATTTT.